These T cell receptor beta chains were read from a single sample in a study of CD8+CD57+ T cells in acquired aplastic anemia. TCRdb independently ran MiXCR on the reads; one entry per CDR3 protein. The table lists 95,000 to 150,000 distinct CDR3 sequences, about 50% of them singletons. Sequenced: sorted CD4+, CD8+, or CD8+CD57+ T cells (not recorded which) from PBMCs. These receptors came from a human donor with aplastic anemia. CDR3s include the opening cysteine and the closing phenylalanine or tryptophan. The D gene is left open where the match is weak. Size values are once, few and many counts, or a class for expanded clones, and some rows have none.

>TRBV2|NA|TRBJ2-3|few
TGTGCCAGCAGGTTGGAAGATACGCAGTATTTT
CASRLEDTQYF
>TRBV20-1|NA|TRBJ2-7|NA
TGCAGTGCTGTCTTAGAGTACGAATCCTACGAGCAGTACTTC
CSAVLEYESYEQYF
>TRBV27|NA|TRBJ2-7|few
TGTGCCAGCAGTTTAAACGGGCTTAACTCCTACGAGCAGTACTTC
CASSLNGLNSYEQYF
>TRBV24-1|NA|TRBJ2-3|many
TGTGCCACCAGTATGAGTCCCCCCACAGATACGCAGTATTTT
CATSMSPPTDTQYF
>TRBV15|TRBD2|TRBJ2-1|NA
TGTGCCACCAGCAGAGCCCTCGGAGGGCTAGCGGGACTGAATGAGCAGTTCTTC
CATSRALGGLAGLNEQFF
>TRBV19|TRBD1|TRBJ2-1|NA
TGTGCCAGTAGTATTGGGACAGGGTCTAATGAGCAGTTCTTC
CASSIGTGSNEQFF
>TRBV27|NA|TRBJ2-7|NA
TGTGCCAGCAGTATTCCGGGAGCCTCCTACGAGCAGTACTTC
CASSIPGASYEQYF
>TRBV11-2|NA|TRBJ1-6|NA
TGTGCCAGCAACCCGACTCTGCATAATTCACCCCTCCACTTT
CASNPTLHNSPLHF
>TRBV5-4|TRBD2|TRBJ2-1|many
TGTGCCAGCAGCCCCGGACTAGCGGGGGGGCAGAATGAGCAGTTCTTC
CASSPGLAGGQNEQFF
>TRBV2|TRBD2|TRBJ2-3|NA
TGTGCCAGCAGTGAAGGGCTAGCGGGGGGCAGCACAGATACGCAGTATTTT
CASSEGLAGGSTDTQYF
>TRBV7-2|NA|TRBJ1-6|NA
TGTGCCAGCAGCCGAGTCAGGACCTCTAATTCACCCCTCCACTTT
CASSRVRTSNSPLHF
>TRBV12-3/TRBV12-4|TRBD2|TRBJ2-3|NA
TGTGCCAGCAGCGTCGCGGGGGGCTCGGGGACAGATACGCAGTATTTT
CASSVAGGSGTDTQYF
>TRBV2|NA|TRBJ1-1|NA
TGTGCCAGCAGCCGGGACGGGAACACTGAAGCTTTCTTT
CASSRDGNTEAFF
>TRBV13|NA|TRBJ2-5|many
TGTGCCAGCAGCTTAAGGGGGAGGGCCGATCAAGAGACCCAGTACTTC
CASSLRGRADQETQYF
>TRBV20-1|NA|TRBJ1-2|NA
TGCAGTGCTCACAGGCCCTCTAACTATGGCTACACCTTC
CSAHRPSNYGYTF
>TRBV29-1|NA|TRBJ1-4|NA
TGCAGCGCTGGGGTGTCCAACCGCGCAACTAATGAAAAACTGTTTTTT
CSAGVSNRATNEKLFF
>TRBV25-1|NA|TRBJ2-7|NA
TGTGCCAGCAGCTCCGCCAGGGACATTTCCTACGAGCAGTACTTC
CASSSARDISYEQYF
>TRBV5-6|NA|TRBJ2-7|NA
TGTGCCAGCAGCCCCCAGAATAAGGGCGAGCAGTATTTC
CASSPQNKGEQYF
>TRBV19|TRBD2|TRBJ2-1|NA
TGTGCCAGTAGTACAAGCGGGAGGGTTGACAATGAGCAGTTCTTC
CASSTSGRVDNEQFF
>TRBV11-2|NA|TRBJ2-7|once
TGTGCCAGCAGCTTAGGACCAGGACGCGAGCAGTACTTC
CASSLGPGREQYF
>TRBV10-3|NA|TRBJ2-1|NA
TGTGCCATCAGTGACGTGCTCGCTCCCCACAATGAGCAGTTCTTC
CAISDVLAPHNEQFF
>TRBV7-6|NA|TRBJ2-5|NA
TGTGCCAGCAGCCCAAGGATTGGCGGGACCCAGTACTTC
CASSPRIGGTQYF
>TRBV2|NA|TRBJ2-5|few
TGTGCCAGCAGTGATGGGGTGGGTTTGAAGACCCAGTACTTC
CASSDGVGLKTQYF
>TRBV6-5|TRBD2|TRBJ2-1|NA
TGTGCCAGCAGTTTGGCGGGAGAGTGGGAGAATGAGCAGTTCTTC
CASSLAGEWENEQFF
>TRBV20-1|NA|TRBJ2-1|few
TGCAGTGCTAGAGGAGGTAACCCTGAGTCCTACAATGAGCAGTTCTTC
CSARGGNPESYNEQFF
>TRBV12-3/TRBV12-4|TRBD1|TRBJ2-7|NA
TGTGCCAGCAGTTTCGGGCAGACAGGGTATTCCTACGAGCAGTACTTC
CASSFGQTGYSYEQYF
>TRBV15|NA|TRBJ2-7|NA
TGTGCCACCAGCAGAGCTAGACTTGTCGACGAGCAGTACTTC
CATSRARLVDEQYF
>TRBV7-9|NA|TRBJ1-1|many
TGTGCCAGCAGCCCGCCGGATTCGAACACTGAAGCTTTCTTT
CASSPPDSNTEAFF
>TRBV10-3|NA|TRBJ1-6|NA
TGTGCCATCAGTGAGTCTCGCGGGGGGACACCCCTCCACTTT
CAISESRGGTPLHF
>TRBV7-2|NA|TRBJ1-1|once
TGTGCCAGCAGCACCCCGCCAGTCATGAACACTGAAGCTTTCTTT
CASSTPPVMNTEAFF
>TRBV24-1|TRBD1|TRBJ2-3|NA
TGTGCCACCAGTGATCTCGGGACAGGAGTCGCAGATACGCAGTATTTT
CATSDLGTGVADTQYF
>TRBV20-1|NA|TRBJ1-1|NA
TGCAGTGCTAGAGTCGGAGATGGTACTGAAGCTTTCTTT
CSARVGDGTEAFF
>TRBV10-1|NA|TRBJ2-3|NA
TGCGCCAGCAGGGTAGAGACCCTGCGGGATACGCAGTATTTT
CASRVETLRDTQYF
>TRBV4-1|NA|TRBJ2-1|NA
TGCGCCAGCAGCCAAGAACTAGCCGGTGGTGAGCAGTTCTTC
CASSQELAGGEQFF
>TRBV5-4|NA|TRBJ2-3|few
TGTGCCAGCAGCTTGGTCTTCACAGATACGCAGTATTTT
CASSLVFTDTQYF
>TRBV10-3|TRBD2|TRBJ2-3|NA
TGTGCCATCACCCCCGGGACTAGCGGAGATACGCAGTATTTT
CAITPGTSGDTQYF
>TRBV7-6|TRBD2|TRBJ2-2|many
TGTGCCAGCAGAGACGGGACTAGCGGGAGGGACACCGGGGAGCTGTTTTTT
CASRDGTSGRDTGELFF
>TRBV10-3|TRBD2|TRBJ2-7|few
TGTGCCATCAGTGAGTCGAAACTAGCGGGGTACTACGAGCAGTACTTC
CAISESKLAGYYEQYF
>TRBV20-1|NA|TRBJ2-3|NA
TGCAGTGCTAGAGAGTGGAGTAGCACAGATACGCAGTATTTT
CSAREWSSTDTQYF
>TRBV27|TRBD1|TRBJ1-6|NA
TGTGCCAGCAGTTTAGCGTCCGGGACAGTCAATTCACCCCTCCACTTT
CASSLASGTVNSPLHF
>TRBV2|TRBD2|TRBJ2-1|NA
TGTGCCAGCAGTGGAGGACTAGCTTGGGAGCAGTTCTTC
CASSGGLAWEQFF
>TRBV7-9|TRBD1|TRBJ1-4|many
TGTGCCAGCAGCTCAGGGACAGGGGGCGAGGTTGAAAAACTGTTTTTT
CASSSGTGGEVEKLFF
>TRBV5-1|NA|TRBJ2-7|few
TGCGCCAGCAGCTTGCGGGACACACTCTACGAGCAGTACTTC
CASSLRDTLYEQYF
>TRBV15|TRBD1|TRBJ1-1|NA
TGTGCCACCAGCAGGGGGACAGCAGAAATGAACACTGAAGCTTTCTTT
CATSRGTAEMNTEAFF
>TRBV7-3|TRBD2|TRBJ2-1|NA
TGTGCCAGCAGCCCCGAGGGACTAGCGGAGAGCGTGGGGTTCTTC
CASSPEGLAESVGFF
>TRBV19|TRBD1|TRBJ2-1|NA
TGTGCCAGTAGTATCCTCGGGACAGGGCAAAGTGAGCAGTTCTTC
CASSILGTGQSEQFF
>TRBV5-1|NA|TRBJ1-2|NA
TGCGCCAGCAGCTTAGATGGGTTTGGCTATGGCTACACCTTC
CASSLDGFGYGYTF
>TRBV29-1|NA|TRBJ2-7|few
TGCAGCGTTGTTGATGGGAGGAGGGACGAGCAGTACTTC
CSVVDGRRDEQYF
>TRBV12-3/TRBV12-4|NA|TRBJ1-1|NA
TGTGCCAGCAGTCCCACAGAGTCGGGGAAAGCTTTCTTT
CASSPTESGKAFF
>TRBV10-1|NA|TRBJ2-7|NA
TGCGCCAGCAGTGGGGGAACAGTGGGCTACGAGCAGTACTTC
CASSGGTVGYEQYF
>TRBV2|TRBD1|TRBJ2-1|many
TGTGCCAGCAGGGAGCGGACAGGCTCCTACAATGAGCAGTTCTTC
CASRERTGSYNEQFF
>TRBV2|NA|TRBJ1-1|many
TGTGCCAGCAGATTCCAGGGAATGAACACTGAAGCTTTCTTT
CASRFQGMNTEAFF
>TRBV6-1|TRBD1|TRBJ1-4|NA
TGTGCCAGCTTTACCCGACAGGGAAACGAAAAACTGTTTTTT
CASFTRQGNEKLFF
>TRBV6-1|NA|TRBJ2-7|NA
TGTGCCAGCAGGACAAACTACGAGCAGTACTTC
CASRTNYEQYF